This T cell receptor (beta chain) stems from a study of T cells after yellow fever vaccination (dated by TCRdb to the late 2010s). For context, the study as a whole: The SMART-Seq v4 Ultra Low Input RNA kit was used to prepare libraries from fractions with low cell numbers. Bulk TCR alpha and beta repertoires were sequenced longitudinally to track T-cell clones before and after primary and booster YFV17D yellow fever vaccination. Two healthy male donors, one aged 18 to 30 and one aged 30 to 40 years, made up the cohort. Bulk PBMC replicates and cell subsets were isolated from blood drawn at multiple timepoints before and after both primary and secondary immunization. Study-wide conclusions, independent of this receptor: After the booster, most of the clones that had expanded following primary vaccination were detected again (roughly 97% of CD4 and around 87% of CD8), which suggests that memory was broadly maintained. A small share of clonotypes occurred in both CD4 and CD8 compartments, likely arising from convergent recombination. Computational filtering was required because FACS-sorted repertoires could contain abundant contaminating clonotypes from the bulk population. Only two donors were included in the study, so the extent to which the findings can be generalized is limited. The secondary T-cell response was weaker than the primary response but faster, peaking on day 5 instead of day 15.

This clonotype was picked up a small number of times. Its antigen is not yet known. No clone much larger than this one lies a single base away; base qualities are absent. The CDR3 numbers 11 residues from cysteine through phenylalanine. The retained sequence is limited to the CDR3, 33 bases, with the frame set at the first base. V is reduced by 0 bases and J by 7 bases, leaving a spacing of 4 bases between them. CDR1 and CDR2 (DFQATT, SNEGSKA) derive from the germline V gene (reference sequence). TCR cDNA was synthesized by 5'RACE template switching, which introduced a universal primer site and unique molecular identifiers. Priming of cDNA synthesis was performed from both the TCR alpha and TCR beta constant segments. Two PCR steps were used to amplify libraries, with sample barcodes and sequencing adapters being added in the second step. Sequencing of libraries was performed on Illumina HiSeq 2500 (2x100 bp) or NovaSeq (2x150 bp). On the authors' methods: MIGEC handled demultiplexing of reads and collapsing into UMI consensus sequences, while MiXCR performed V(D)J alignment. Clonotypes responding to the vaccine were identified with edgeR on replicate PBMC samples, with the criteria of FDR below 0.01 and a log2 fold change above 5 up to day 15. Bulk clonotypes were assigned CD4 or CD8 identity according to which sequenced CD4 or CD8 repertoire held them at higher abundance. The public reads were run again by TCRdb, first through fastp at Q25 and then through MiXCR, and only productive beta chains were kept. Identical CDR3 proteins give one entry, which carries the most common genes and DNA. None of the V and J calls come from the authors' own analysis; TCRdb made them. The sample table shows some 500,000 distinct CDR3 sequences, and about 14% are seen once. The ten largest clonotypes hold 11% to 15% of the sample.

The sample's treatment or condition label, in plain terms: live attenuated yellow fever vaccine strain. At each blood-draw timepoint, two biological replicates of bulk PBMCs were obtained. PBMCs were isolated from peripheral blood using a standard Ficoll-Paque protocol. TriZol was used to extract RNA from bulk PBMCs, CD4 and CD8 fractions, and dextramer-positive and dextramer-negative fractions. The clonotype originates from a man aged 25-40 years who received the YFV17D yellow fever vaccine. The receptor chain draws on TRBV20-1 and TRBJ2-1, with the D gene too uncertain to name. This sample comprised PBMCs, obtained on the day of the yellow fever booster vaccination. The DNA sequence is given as TGCAGTGCTAGAGATGCGAATGAGCAGTTCTTC. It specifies CSARDANEQFF.